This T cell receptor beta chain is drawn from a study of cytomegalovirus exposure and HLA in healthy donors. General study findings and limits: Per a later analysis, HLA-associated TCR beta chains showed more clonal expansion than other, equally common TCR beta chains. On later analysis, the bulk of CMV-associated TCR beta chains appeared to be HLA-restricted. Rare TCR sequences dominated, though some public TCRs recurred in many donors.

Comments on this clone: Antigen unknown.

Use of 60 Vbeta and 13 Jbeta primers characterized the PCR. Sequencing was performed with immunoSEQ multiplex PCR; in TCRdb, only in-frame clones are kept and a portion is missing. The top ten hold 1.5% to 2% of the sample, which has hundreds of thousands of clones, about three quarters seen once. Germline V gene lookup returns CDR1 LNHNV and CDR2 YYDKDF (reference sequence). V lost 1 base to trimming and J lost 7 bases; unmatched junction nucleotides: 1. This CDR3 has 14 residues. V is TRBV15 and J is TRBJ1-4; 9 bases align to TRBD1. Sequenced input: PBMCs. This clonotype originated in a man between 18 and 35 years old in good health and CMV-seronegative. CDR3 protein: CATSRGQGGEKLFF. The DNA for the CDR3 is TGTGCCACCAGCAGAGGACAGGGGGGTGAAAAACTGTTTTTT.